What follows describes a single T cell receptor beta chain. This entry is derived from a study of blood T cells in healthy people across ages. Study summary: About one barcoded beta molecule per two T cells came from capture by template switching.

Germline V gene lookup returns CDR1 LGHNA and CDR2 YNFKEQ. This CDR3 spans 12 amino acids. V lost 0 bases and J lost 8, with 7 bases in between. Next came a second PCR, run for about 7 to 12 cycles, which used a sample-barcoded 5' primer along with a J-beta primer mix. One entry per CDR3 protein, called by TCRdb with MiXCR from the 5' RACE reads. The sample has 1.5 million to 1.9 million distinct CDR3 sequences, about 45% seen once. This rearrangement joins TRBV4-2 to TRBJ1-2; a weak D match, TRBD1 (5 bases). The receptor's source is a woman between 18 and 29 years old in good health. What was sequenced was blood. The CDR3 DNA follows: TGTGCCAGCAGCCAAGACGGGGCCGGCTACACCTTC. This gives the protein CASSQDGAGYTF.